This T cell receptor beta chain was sequenced for a study of blood T cell repertoires in COVID-19 (dated by TCRdb to the early 2020s). Background for the entire study: The collaborator samples originated in the United States, Italy and Spain and spanned the acute and convalescent phases of COVID-19. The material from the prospective study consisted of cDNA or gDNA derived from T cells, B-cell-depleted T cells, or PBMCs. The dataset comprised deeply sampled blood TCRbeta repertoires from subjects exposed to, actively infected with, or recovered from COVID-19. The repertoires were released in a freely available public database meant as a resource for research on the immune response to SARS-CoV-2. The samples were drawn from the first 160 participants of the ongoing ImmuneRACE study and from some 1,300 subjects provided by 6 global collaborators. The sample metadata nearly always contained a de-identified subject ID, COVID-19 status, age in years and sex. Where available, HLA class I and class II types were obtained from metadata supplied by the sample provider rather than from assay-based typing. Results the study describes overall, beyond this receptor: The quantity of clinical and demographic metadata differed by source and by participant and was supplied without curation.

One collaborating source in Seattle enrolled patients during active infection and followed them longitudinally through the course of disease. Whole blood was collected in K2EDTA tubes by collaborating institutions according to the institutions' own protocols. Collaborator samples were shipped for TCRbeta analysis as frozen whole blood, isolated PBMCs, or DNA extracted from either sample type. Remarks on this clone: The antigen it binds to is not known. Within one base of it there is no much larger clone, and no base qualities were kept.

At the junction V is shortened by 5 bases and J by 8 bases, with 13 bases in between. The germline V gene (reference sequence) supplies CDR1 SEHNR and CDR2 FQNEAQ. Taken from cysteine to phenylalanine, the CDR3 has 13 residues. The DNA shown is the 39-base CDR3, in frame from base 1. TCRbeta CDR3 regions were amplified from genomic DNA using the immunoSEQ Assay, a bias-controlled multiplex PCR. Regarding the original processing steps: Nucleated cell counts per sample were estimated from amplification of reference gene primers within the assay. To quantify the absolute abundance of each unique TCRbeta CDR3 rearrangement, sequence reads were collapsed and filtered. Productive Simpson clonality was computed per sample as the square root of Simpson's diversity index over productive rearrangements. TCRdb mirrors the immuneACCESS table, restricted to in-frame sequences. Some clones are absent from its copies; in checked studies, under half trace to an unresolved V gene, and the reason for the others is unknown. The V and J calls and clone size are taken from that table; D and trimming were inferred from the DNA. Recorded for this sample are about 150,000 clones; about 88% of them occurred a single time. Around 0.5% of the sample is held by the ten biggest clonotypes.

The clonotype was recovered from a man aged 60-69 years with COVID-19, enrolled during active disease. Source material: peripheral blood. Recombination linked TRBV7-9 to TRBJ1-5, with no reliable assignment of the D segment. The CDR3 corresponds to CASSPTAREPQHF. The bases are TGTGCCAGCAGCCCAACGGCCCGGGAGCCCCAGCATTTT.